Presented here are 11 T cell receptor beta chains from one specimen sequenced in a study of T-cell reconstitution after alpha-beta-depleted transplantation in children. For TCRbeta, the library was prepared with unique molecular identifiers. TCRdb passed the PCR reads through MiXCR, listing each CDR3 protein once. Among around 600,000 distinct CDR3 sequences listed, 16% were seen once. Sequences were derived from PBMCs from the stem cell graft donor, sampled from the stem cell graft. These receptors all stem from a human donor who donated a stem cell graft to a child with acute myeloid leukemia.

This clonotype appeared a few times. The DNA for the CDR3 is TGTGCCAGCACCTGGGGAGGGCCGGAGACCCAGTACTTC. It encodes CASTWGGPETQYF. The rearrangement links TRBV12-3 or TRBV12-4 to TRBJ2-5; TRBD2 agrees at 7 bases. The length of the CDR3 is 13 residues. V shed 7 bases, J shed 5 bases, and the junction held 7 bases outside the gene matches.

The chain recombines TRBV4-3 with TRBJ1-5, with unresolved D. V was clipped by 0 bases and J by 1 base, with 13 bases between them. Germline CDR1 reads LGHNA; CDR2 reads YSLEER. This CDR3 spans 17 amino acids. CDR3 nucleotides: TGCGCCAGCAGCCAAGACGTAGGGTACGGGAGCAATCAGCCCCAGCATTTT. It yields the protein CASSQDVGYGSNQPQHF.

In its sample, this clonotype was seen many times. The CDR3 protein is CAISEGTVLPYEQYF. CDR3 in DNA: TGTGCCATCAGTGAAGGGACAGTCCTACCCTACGAGCAGTACTTC. V usage is TRBV10-3 and J usage is TRBJ2-7; TRBD1 matches 7 bases. This CDR3 has 15 residues. Germline V CDR1 and CDR2: ENHRY, SYGVKD. Trimming removed 3 bases from V and 2 bases from J; junction bases left unmatched: 7.

This chain connects TRBV27 to TRBJ2-1; D is unresolved. From germline, CDR1 is MNHEY and CDR2 SMNVEV (reference sequence). The CDR3 runs to 14 residues. Between the trimmed V and J ends, which lost 0 bases and 10 bases, there was a span of 13 bases. This CDR3 reads CASSLSELRNEQFF. In DNA, the CDR3 is TGTGCCAGCAGTTTATCGGAGTTAAGGAACGAGCAGTTCTTC.

This clonotype has more than one count but fewer than ten. The V gene is TRBV4-3, the J gene TRBJ1-3; no clear D. From germline, CDR1 is LGHNA and CDR2 YSLEER. Trimming cost V 1 base and J 0 bases, with 19 bases left between them. The length of the CDR3 is 19 residues. CDR3 nucleotides: TGCGCCAGCAGCCAAGGGGTGGCAGGTATTAACCTCTCTGGAAACACCATATATTTT. Translating it yields CASSQGVAGINLSGNTIYF.

The table lists this clonotype with a few counts. The chain has TRBV7-9 and TRBJ2-7; tentatively, D is TRBD2 (6 bases). V was pared by 5 bases and J by 4 bases, with 12 bases between. The CDR3 totals 13 residues. Germline CDR1 SEHNR, CDR2 FQNEAQ (reference sequence). The CDR3 here is CASSPPGTYEQYV. Here the CDR3 DNA reads TGTGCCAGCAGCCCTCCGGGGACTTACGAGCAGTACGTC.

There are many counts of this clonotype. The chain employs TRBV20-1 and TRBJ2-1; 8 bases line up with TRBD1. After removal of 6 bases from V and 10 bases from J, the junction contained 14 bases not matched to a gene. This CDR3 spans 14 amino acids. In germline, CDR1 is DFQATT, CDR2 SNEGSKA (reference sequence). The CDR3 loop is CSAQPRDRGWEQFF. The CDR3 DNA follows: TGCAGTGCCCAACCCCGAGACAGGGGATGGGAGCAGTTCTTC.

This chain joins TRBV12-3 or TRBV12-4 and TRBJ2-1, with TRBD2 matching 8 bases. The CDR3 has 14 amino acids. Trimming cost V 1 base and J 9 bases; bases outside gene matches: 5. CDR3 residues: CASSLGGGRSEQFF. The CDR3 DNA follows: TGTGCCAGCAGTTTAGGCGGGGGGAGGAGTGAGCAGTTCTTC.

The chain carries TRBV27 and TRBJ2-2, with 8 bases identical to TRBD2. With V trimmed by 6 bases and J by 3 bases, 6 bases remained unmatched. The CDR3 contains 15 residues. Germline CDR1 is MNHEY and CDR2 is SMNVEV (reference sequence). CDR3 loop: CASRRGGTYTGELFF. For the CDR3, the DNA is TGTGCCAGCAGGCGCGGGGGGACATACACCGGGGAGCTGTTTTTT.

This clonotype was recorded many times. The V call is TRBV20-1, the J call TRBJ2-4; perhaps TRBD2 as D (5 bases). There are 12 residues in the CDR3. In germline, CDR1 is DFQATT, CDR2 SNEGSKA (reference sequence). Trimming took off 5 bases at V and 4 bases at J, with 9 bases between the two ends. DNA of the CDR3: TGCAGTGCTGAGGGCAGGAAAAACATTCAGTACTTC. Protein product: CSAEGRKNIQYF.

In nucleotides, the CDR3 is TGTGCTTCAGGGGGGTTGAGCTCCTACAATGAGCAGTTCTTC. Translating gives CASGGLSSYNEQFF. V is TRBV30 and J is TRBJ2-1, with D possibly matching TRBD1 (7 bases). The germline gives CDR1 GTSNPN, CDR2 SVGIG (reference sequence). This CDR3 contains 14 residues.